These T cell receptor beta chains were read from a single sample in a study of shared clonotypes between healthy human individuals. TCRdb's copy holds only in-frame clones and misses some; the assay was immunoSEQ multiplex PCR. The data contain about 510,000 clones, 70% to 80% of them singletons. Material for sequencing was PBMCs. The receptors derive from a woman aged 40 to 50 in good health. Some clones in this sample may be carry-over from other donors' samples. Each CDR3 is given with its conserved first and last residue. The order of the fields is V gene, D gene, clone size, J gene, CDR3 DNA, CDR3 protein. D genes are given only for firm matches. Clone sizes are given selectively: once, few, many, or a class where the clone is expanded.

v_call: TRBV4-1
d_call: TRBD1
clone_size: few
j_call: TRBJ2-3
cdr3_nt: TGCGCCAGCAGCCAAGTCGGGGGACAGGGCACAGATACGCAGTATTTT
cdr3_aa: CASSQVGGQGTDTQYF

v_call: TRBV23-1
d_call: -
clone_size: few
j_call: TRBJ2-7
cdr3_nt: TGCGCCAGCAGTCATGGGGGAACCTACGAGCAGTACTTC
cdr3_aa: CASSHGGTYEQYF

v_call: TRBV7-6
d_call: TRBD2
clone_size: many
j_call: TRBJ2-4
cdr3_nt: TGTGCCAGCAGCTTAGCCCCTAGCGGGAGGGGTGGAAACATTCAGTACTTC
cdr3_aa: CASSLAPSGRGGNIQYF

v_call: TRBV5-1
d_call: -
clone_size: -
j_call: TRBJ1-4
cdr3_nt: TGCGCCAGCAGCTTTACGGGCCCCGGCAATGAAAAACTGTTTTTT
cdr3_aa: CASSFTGPGNEKLFF

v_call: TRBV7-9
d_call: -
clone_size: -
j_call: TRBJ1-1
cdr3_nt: TGTGCCAGCAGCTTTTCGGGGTGGACTGAAGCTTTCTTT
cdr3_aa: CASSFSGWTEAFF

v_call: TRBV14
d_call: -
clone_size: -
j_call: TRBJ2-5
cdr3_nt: TGTGCCAGCAGCTCCGGGACTGATCGGGCCCAGTACTTC
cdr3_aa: CASSSGTDRAQYF

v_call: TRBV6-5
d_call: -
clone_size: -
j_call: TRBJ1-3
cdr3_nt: TGTGCCAGCAGTTACTCGTGGGGTTTTGGAAACACCATATATTTT
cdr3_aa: CASSYSWGFGNTIYF

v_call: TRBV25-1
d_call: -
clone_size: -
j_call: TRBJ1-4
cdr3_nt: TGTGCCAGCAGCTCCAGAGAAAAACTGTTTTTT
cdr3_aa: CASSSREKLFF

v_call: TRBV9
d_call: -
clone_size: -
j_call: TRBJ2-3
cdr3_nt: TGTGCCAGCAGCGTAGCGATAGAAGGGGATACGCAGTATTTT
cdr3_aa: CASSVAIEGDTQYF

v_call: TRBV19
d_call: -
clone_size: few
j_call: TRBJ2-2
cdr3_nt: TGTGCCAGTAGTATGGTAGCCGGGGAGCTGTTTTTT
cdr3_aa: CASSMVAGELFF

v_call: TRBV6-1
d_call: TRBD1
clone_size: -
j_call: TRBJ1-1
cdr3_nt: TGTGCCAGCAGTGAAGGGACAGGCGGCTTTGAAGCTTTCTTT
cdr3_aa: CASSEGTGGFEAFF

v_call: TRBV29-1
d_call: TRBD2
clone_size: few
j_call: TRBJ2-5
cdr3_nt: TGCAGCGTTGGGGAGGGAACGACCCAGTACTTC
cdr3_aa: CSVGEGTTQYF

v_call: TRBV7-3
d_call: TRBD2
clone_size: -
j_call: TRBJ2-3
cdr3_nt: TGTGCCAGCAGCTTAATGGCGGGAGGAAGCACAGATACGCAGTATTTT
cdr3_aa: CASSLMAGGSTDTQYF

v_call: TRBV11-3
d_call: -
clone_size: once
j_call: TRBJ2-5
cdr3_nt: TGTGCCAGCAGCTTACGGGACTCACAAGAGACCCAGTACTTC
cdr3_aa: CASSLRDSQETQYF

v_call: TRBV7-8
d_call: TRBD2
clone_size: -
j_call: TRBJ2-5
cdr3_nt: TGTGCCAGCGGCATCAGGACTAGCGATAGGACCCAGTACTTC
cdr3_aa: CASGIRTSDRTQYF

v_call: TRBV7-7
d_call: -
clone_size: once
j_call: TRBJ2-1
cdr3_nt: TGTGCCAGCAGCTTATGGGGATCAGTCGTCACTCCGGACTCCTACAATGAGCAGTTCTTC
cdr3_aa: CASSLWGSVVTPDSYNEQFF

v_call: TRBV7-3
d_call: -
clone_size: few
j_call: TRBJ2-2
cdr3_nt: TGTGCCAGCACCACACAACCGGGCACCGGGGAGCTGTTTTTT
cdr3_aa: CASTTQPGTGELFF

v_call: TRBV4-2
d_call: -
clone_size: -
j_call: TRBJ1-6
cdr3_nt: TGTGCCAGCAGCCAAGAGGACGCACTTCCTAATTCACCCCTCCACTTT
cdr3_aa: CASSQEDALPNSPLHF

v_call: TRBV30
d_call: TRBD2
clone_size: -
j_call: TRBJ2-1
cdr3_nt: TGTGCCTGGAGTGGTAAAGATGGGAGGGCCTACAATGAGCAGTTCTTC
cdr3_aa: CAWSGKDGRAYNEQFF

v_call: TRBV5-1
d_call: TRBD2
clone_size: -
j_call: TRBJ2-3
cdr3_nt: TGCGCCAGCAGCTGGGACCTAGCGGGAGGGAGCACAGATACGCAGTATTTT
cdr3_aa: CASSWDLAGGSTDTQYF

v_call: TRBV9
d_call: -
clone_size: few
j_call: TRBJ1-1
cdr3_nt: TGTGCCAGCAGCGCTCAGAACACTGAAGCTTTCTTT
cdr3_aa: CASSAQNTEAFF

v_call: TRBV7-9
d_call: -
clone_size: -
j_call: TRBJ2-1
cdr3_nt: TGTGCCAGCAGCTTAGGGGCCTACAATGAGCAGTTCTTC
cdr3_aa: CASSLGAYNEQFF

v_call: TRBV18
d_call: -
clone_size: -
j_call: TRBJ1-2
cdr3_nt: TGTGCCAGCTCACCGAAGGTCCGAGGGCCCTATAACTATGGCTACACCTTC
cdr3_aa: CASSPKVRGPYNYGYTF

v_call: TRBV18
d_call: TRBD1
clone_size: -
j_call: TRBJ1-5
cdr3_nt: TGTGCCAGCTCACCGGGGACAGGGGGCAGTCAGCCCCAGCATTTT
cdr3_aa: CASSPGTGGSQPQHF

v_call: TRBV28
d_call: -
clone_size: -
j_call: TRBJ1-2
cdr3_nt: TGTGCCAGCAGTCCCCCCTTACAGGGTGATGGCTACACCTTC
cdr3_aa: CASSPPLQGDGYTF

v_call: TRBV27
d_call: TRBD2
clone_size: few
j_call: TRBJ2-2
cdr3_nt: TGTGCCAGCAGTGTATTATATCCTAGCGGGAGGAATAGAACCGGGGAGCTGTTTTTT
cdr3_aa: CASSVLYPSGRNRTGELFF